The present entry profiles one T cell receptor (beta chain) with its context. The study ran its PCR with 60 Vbeta and 13 Jbeta primers. TCRdb's table, derived via immunoSEQ multiplex PCR, lists solely in-frame clones and lacks some. In total, the table holds around 140,000 clones. CDR3 length equals 15 residues. V was pared by 4 bases and J by 4 bases, with 9 bases of the junction left unmatched. Germline V gives CDR1 SEHNR, CDR2 FQNEAQ (reference sequence). This entry is derived from a study of cytomegalovirus exposure and HLA in healthy donors. The specimen was PBMCs. The clonotype originates from a man between 18 and 29 years old in good health and CMV-seronegative. The gene calls are TRBV7-9 and TRBJ1-1; 7 bases are shared with TRBD1. CDR3 amino acids: CASSSRQGGGTEAFF. For the CDR3, the DNA is TGTGCCAGCAGCTCCAGACAGGGAGGCGGCACTGAAGCTTTCTTT.